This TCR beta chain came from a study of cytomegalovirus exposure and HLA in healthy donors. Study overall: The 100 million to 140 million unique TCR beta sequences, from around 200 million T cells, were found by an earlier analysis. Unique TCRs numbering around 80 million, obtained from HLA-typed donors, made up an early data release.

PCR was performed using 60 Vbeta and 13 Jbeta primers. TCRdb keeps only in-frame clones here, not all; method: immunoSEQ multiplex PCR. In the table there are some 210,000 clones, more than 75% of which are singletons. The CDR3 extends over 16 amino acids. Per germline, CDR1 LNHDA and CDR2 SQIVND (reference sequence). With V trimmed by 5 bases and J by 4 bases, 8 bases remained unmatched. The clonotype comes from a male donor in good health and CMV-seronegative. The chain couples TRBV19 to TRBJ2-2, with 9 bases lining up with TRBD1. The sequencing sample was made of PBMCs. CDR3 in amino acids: CASSRGQGKFTGELFF. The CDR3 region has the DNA TGTGCCAGTAGTCGGGGACAGGGCAAGTTCACCGGGGAGCTGTTTTTT.